The following is a T cell receptor (beta chain) sequence with its context. This specimen comes from a study of T cell changes during pregnancy in multiple sclerosis. Only in-frame clones appear in the TCRdb table, and some are missing; sequencing was by immunoSEQ multiplex PCR. The sample lists tens of thousands of clones; roughly 90% were seen once. With 3 bases removed from V and 0 bases from J, the gap between germline ends came to 6 bases. The CDR3 is made up of 15 amino acids. The V gene's germline CDR1 is MNHNY and CDR2 SVGAGI (reference sequence). Material: peripheral blood, obtained in the first trimester of pregnancy. V gene TRBV6-6 combines with J gene TRBJ2-6, with D unclear. This receptor was identified in a female donor in good health, enrolled as a control in a pregnancy study. CDR3 nucleotide sequence: TGTGCCAGCAGTTATTATCGCTCTGGGGCCAACGTCCTGACTTTC. This sequence encodes CASSYYRSGANVLTF.